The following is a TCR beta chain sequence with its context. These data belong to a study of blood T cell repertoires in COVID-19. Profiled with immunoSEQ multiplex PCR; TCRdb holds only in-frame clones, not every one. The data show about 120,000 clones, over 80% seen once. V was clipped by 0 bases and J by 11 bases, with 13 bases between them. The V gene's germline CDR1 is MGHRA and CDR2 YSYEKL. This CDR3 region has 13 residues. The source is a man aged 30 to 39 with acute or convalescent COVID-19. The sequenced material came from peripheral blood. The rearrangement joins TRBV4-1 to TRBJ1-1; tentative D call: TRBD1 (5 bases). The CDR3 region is CASSQETARDAFF. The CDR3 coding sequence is TGCGCCAGCAGCCAAGAAACAGCCAGGGATGCTTTCTTT.